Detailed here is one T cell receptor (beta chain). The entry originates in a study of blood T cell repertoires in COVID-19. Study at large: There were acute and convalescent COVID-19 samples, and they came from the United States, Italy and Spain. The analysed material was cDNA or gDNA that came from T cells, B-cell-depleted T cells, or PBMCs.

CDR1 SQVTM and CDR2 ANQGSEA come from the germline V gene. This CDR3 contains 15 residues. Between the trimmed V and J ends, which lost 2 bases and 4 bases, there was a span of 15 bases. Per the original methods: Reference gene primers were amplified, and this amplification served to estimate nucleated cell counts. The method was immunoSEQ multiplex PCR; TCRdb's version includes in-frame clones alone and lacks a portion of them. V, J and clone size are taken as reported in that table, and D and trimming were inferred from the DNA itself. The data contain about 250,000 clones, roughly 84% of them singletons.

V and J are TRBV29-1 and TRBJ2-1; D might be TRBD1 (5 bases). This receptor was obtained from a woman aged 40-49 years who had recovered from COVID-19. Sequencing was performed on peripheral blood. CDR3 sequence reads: CSVEPQGFEYNEQFF. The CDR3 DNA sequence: TGCAGCGTTGAACCCCAGGGCTTCGAGTACAATGAGCAGTTCTTC.